The 20 T cell receptor beta chains below all came from one sample that was sequenced in a study of graft-versus-host responses after intestinal transplantation. Data came from immunoSEQ multiplex PCR; TCRdb stores just in-frame clones and leaves some out. The table shows 49,000 or so clones, with about 93% occurring only once. The starting material was PBMCs, obtained around 27 months after a first intestinal transplant, on the day of a second. These TCRs come from a human patient who received an intestinal transplant, so some T cells may come from the graft donor.

The V call is TRBV6-1, the J call TRBJ2-3; D not certain. Trimming shortened V by 7 bases and J by 0 bases, and 8 bases separated the two germline ends. CDR1 is MNHNS, CDR2 SASEGT, per germline. CDR3 length: 13 residues. CDR3 amino acids: CASILDSTDTQYF. In DNA, the CDR3 is TGTGCCAGCATCCTGGACAGCACAGATACGCAGTATTTT.

The rearrangement uses TRBV29-1 and TRBJ2-1, with TRBD1 as a possible D gene (7 bases). Germline CDR1 SQVTM, CDR2 ANQGSEA. The CDR3 extends over 15 amino acids. V was pared by 8 bases and J by 5 bases, with 22 bases between. The CDR3 bases are TGCAGCCCGGACTCAGGGGGAGGCCCCCACAATGAGCAGTTCTTC. Its protein product is CSPDSGGGPHNEQFF.

V is TRBV20-1 and J is TRBJ2-2; D may be TRBD1 (5 bases). This CDR3 comprises 11 residues. Germline lookup yields CDR1 DFQATT and CDR2 SNEGSKA (reference sequence). Trimming cost V 4 bases and J 6 bases, with 6 bases left between them. The DNA of the CDR3 is TGCAGTGCTAAAGGGGCCGGGGAGCTGTTTTTT. Translating it yields CSAKGAGELFF.

The V call is TRBV29-1, the J call TRBJ2-1, with 8 bases lining up with TRBD2. With 5 bases clipped from V and 5 bases from J, the junction kept 5 bases outside the gene matches. This CDR3 has 13 amino acids. From germline, CDR1 is SQVTM and CDR2 ANQGSEA. This chain's CDR3 is CSVSREGHNEQFF. In DNA, the CDR3 is TGCAGCGTTTCCCGGGAGGGTCACAATGAGCAGTTCTTC.

The V call is TRBV19, the J call TRBJ2-6; perhaps TRBD2 as D (6 bases). CDR1 is LNHDA, CDR2 SQIVND, per germline (reference sequence). Trimming pared 4 bases from V and 8 bases from J, leaving 12 bases between. The CDR3 is 14 amino acids. For the CDR3, the DNA is TGTGCCAGTAGTAGAGGGGAGGTGACCAACGTCCTGACTTTC. The encoded protein is CASSRGEVTNVLTF.

The chain uses TRBV7-9 and TRBJ1-4, with 7 bases fitting TRBD1. Unmatched junction bases numbered 5, after V lost 2 bases and J lost 2 bases. Germline values: CDR1 SEHNR, CDR2 FQNEAQ (reference sequence). This CDR3 contains 16 residues. CDR3 sequence: CASSLNRGITNEKLFF. CDR3 DNA sequence: TGTGCCAGCAGCTTAAACAGGGGTATCACTAATGAAAAACTGTTTTTT.

V gene TRBV9 combines with J gene TRBJ1-4, with 10 bases that match TRBD1. This CDR3 comprises 16 residues. The germline CDR1 and CDR2 sequences are SGDLS and YYNGEE. V lost 3 bases to trimming and J lost 7 bases; unmatched junction nucleotides: 9. The CDR3 DNA reads as TGTGCCAGCAGCGCGACAGGGGGCTTGGTGCTTGAAAAACTGTTTTTT. Translation: CASSATGGLVLEKLFF.

The chain has TRBV7-3 and TRBJ2-1, with 8 bases identical to TRBD1. Trimming took 5 bases from V and 14 from J; bases not matched to a gene: 14. Germline V gene sequence: CDR1 SGHTA, CDR2 FQGTGA. The CDR3 contains 14 residues. Written as DNA, the CDR3 is TGTGCCAGCAGCCAAGGGAAGGCAGGGGGCGGAAAGTTCTTC. Encoded protein: CASSQGKAGGGKFF.

In nucleotides, the CDR3 is TGTGCCAGCAGTGACGGGGCAGATACGCAGTATTTT. As protein: CASSDGADTQYF. The V call is TRBV2, the J call TRBJ2-3; D may be TRBD2 (5 bases). This CDR3 has 12 residues. V dropped 3 bases and J dropped 4 bases, with 5 bases sitting between them. Germline V gene lookup returns CDR1 SNHLY and CDR2 FYNNEI.

The V call is TRBV5-1, the J call TRBJ1-5; D is perhaps TRBD1 (5 bases). Trimming pared 1 base from V and 2 bases from J, leaving 10 bases between. Germline V gives CDR1 SGHRS, CDR2 YFSETQ. The CDR3 sequence is 15 residues long. CDR3 protein: CASSLTGTGNQPQHF. In nucleotides, the CDR3 is TGCGCCAGCAGCTTGACCGGGACGGGCAATCAGCCCCAGCATTTT.

In DNA form, the CDR3 reads TGTGCCAGCAGCCAAGATGTCTTTTTTAGGGCGGAGGGGGGAGAGACCCAGTACTTC. Translation gives CASSQDVFFRAEGGETQYF. The chain joins TRBV14 to TRBJ2-5; D may be TRBD1 or TRBD2 (6 bases each). The CDR3 runs to 19 residues. Germline CDR1 and CDR2: SGHDN and FVKESK. V was trimmed by 0 bases and J by 4 bases, leaving 24 bases between them. Drawing the rest from reference TRBV14 and TRBJ2-5, the complete variable domain is EAGVTQFPSHSVIEKGQTVTLRCDPISGHDNLYWYRRVMGKEIKFLLHFVKESKQDESGMPNNRFLAERTGGTYSTLKVQPAELEDSGVYFCASSQDVFFRAEGGETQYFGPGTRLLVL.

The chain uses TRBV5-5 and TRBJ2-5; 7 bases agree with TRBD1. Germline values: CDR1 SGHKS, CDR2 YYEKEE (reference sequence). The J segment lost 8 bases and the V segment lost 1 base, leaving 11 bases of the junction unmatched. This CDR3 contains 15 residues. The CDR3 sequence is CASSLTDRTERTQYF. In DNA form, the CDR3 reads TGTGCCAGCAGCTTGACGGACAGGACCGAACGAACCCAGTACTTC.

As concerns this clone: Mismatch with germline at one junction end may stem from a read error. This specimen includes other DNA sequences encoding the same CDR3. This rearrangement joins TRBV20-1 to TRBJ2-7, with TRBD1 identical over 7 bases. Germline V CDR1 and CDR2: DFQATT, SNEGSKA (reference sequence). The CDR3 has 11 amino acids. CDR3 protein: CSAYDRAEQYF. CDR3 nucleotides: TGCAGTGCATATGACAGGGCGGAGCAATACTTC.

The V call is TRBV7-2, the J call TRBJ2-5; TRBD1 might be the D (6 bases). The V gene lost 3 bases and the J gene lost 4 bases, with 9 bases spanning the gap. This CDR3 contains 13 residues. From germline, CDR1 is SGHTA and CDR2 FQGNSA. The CDR3 nucleotides read TGTGCCAGCAGCTTGAACAGGGTAGAGACCCAGTACTTC. Encoded protein: CASSLNRVETQYF.

This clone was found a few times. Other nucleotide sequences from this sample produce the same CDR3. This rearrangement joins TRBV7-9 to TRBJ2-3, with 7 bases lining up with TRBD2. Trimming cost V 0 bases and J 3 bases; bases outside gene matches: 0. Looked up from germline, CDR1 is SEHNR and CDR2 is FQNEAQ (reference sequence). CDR3 size: 14 residues. The CDR3 sequence: CASSLAGGTDTQYF. In nucleotides, the CDR3 is TGTGCCAGCAGCTTAGCGGGAGGGACAGATACGCAGTATTTT.

The chain recombines TRBV5-1 with TRBJ2-7; the D is unclear. Per the germline V gene, CDR1 is SGHRS and CDR2 is YFSETQ. With 0 bases removed from V and 7 bases from J, the gap between germline ends came to 5 bases. The CDR3 runs 11 residues. CDR3 bases: TGCGCCAGCAGCTTGGAACGGGAGCAGTACTTC. Translating gives CASSLEREQYF.

V and J are TRBV10-1 and TRBJ2-1; D is tentatively TRBD1 or TRBD2 (7 bases each). The V gene lost 6 bases and the J gene lost 6 bases, with 24 bases spanning the gap. The CDR3 covers 17 residues. In germline, CDR1 is WNHNN, CDR2 SYGVQD (reference sequence). CDR3 in DNA: TGCGCCAGCAGCGGGACAGTAGGGAGGGCCAAGCCCAATGAGCAGTTCTTC. This gives the protein CASSGTVGRAKPNEQFF.

This sequence joins TRBV5-1 and TRBJ2-3; no clear D gene. Germline V gives CDR1 SGHRS, CDR2 YFSETQ. The CDR3 runs 15 residues. V was clipped by 2 bases and J by 2 bases, with 12 bases between them. The chain's CDR3 is CASSLPNRDTDTQYF. The CDR3 nucleotides are TGCGCCAGCAGCTTACCAAACCGAGACACAGATACGCAGTATTTT. The variable domain in full, completed from reference TRBV5-1 and TRBJ2-3, reads KAGVTQTPRYLIKTRGQQVTLSCSPISGHRSVSWYQQTPGQGLQFLFEYFSETQRNKGNFPGRFSGRQFSNSRSEMNVSTLELGDSALYLCASSLPNRDTDTQYFGPGTRLTVL.

The DNA for the CDR3 is TGTGCCAGCAGCTTTCTAGCGGGAGAGTTGAATGAGCAGTTCTTC. Amino acids: CASSFLAGELNEQFF. The chain is built from TRBV5-6 and TRBJ2-1; 10 nucleotides agree with TRBD2. Germline lookup yields CDR1 SGHDT and CDR2 YYEEEE. With 2 bases clipped from V and 7 bases from J, the junction kept 6 bases outside the gene matches. The CDR3 runs 15 residues.

This chain joins TRBV6-6 and TRBJ1-2; 8 nucleotides line up with TRBD1. J lost 2 bases, V lost 8 bases, and 7 bases had no gene match. This CDR3 is 14 amino acids long. Germline V gene data show CDR1 as MNHNY and CDR2 as SVGAGI (reference sequence). This chain's CDR3 is CASAPTGENYGYTF. CDR3 coding DNA: TGTGCCAGCGCACCGACAGGGGAGAACTATGGCTACACCTTC.